A single sample gave rise to the 9 T cell receptor beta chains below, sequenced in a study of blood T cell repertoires in COVID-19. Only in-frame clones appear in the TCRdb table, and some are missing; sequencing was by immunoSEQ multiplex PCR. Of about 83,000 clones in the sample, 75% to 90% were seen once. The sample taken for sequencing was peripheral blood. Receptor source: a woman aged 45-60 years with active or convalescent COVID-19.

The chain recombines TRBV27 with TRBJ1-5; D is ambiguous. Trimming took 0 bases from V and 6 from J, leaving 6 bases between them. This CDR3 spans 13 amino acids. Germline V gene lookup returns CDR1 MNHEY and CDR2 SMNVEV (reference sequence). The CDR3 region has the DNA TGTGCCAGCAGTTTATCTGTCGGTCAGCCCCAGCATTTT. It specifies CASSLSVGQPQHF.

J is TRBJ2-7 and V is TRBV4-1; a possible D gene is TRBD2 (5 bases). The CDR3 has 13 residues. CDR1 MGHRA and CDR2 YSYEKL come from the germline V gene. Trimming removed 0 bases from V and 7 bases from J, with 10 bases in between. In DNA form, the CDR3 reads TGCGCCAGCAGCCAAGATGTACGAGGGGAGCAGTACTTC. This encodes CASSQDVRGEQYF.

The chain joins TRBV4-2 to TRBJ1-5, with D possibly TRBD1 on 5 matching bases. CDR1 is LGHNA and CDR2 is YNFKEQ in the germline V gene. Trimming cost V 2 bases and J 0 bases, with 11 bases left between them. The CDR3 covers 16 residues. The CDR3 region has the DNA TGTGCCAGCAGCCAAATGACAGCCTATAGCAATCAGCCCCAGCATTTT. Its protein is CASSQMTAYSNQPQHF.

This sequence joins TRBV5-1 and TRBJ1-1, with D perhaps matching TRBD1 (5 bases). V gave up 8 bases and J gave up 7 bases, with 12 bases separating them. The CDR3 has 11 amino acids. In germline, CDR1 is SGHRS, CDR2 YFSETQ. The CDR3 DNA follows: TGCGCCAGTTGGGGTAGGGGTGAAGCTTTCTTT. It is translated as CASWGRGEAFF.

This chain links TRBV4-3 with TRBJ1-2; TRBD1 is a possible D gene (5 bases). V lost 1 base, J lost 7 bases, and 13 bases lay in between. CDR1 and CDR2 from the germline V gene are LGHNA and YSLEER. CDR3 length: 14 amino acids. This CDR3 reads CASSQGEGLTGYTF. In nucleotides, the CDR3 is TGCGCCAGCAGCCAAGGTGAGGGACTCACTGGCTACACCTTC.

The V gene is TRBV7-2, the J gene TRBJ1-5; no reliable D call. V dropped 5 bases and J dropped 0 bases, with 17 bases sitting between them. This CDR3 comprises 17 residues. Per germline, CDR1 SGHTA and CDR2 FQGNSA. The CDR3 loop is CASSHPRELNSNQPQHF. The CDR3 region has the DNA TGTGCCAGCAGCCACCCCCGGGAGCTGAATAGCAATCAGCCCCAGCATTTT.

V usage is TRBV5-4 and J usage is TRBJ1-1; TRBD1 might be the D (6 bases). CDR3 size: 14 residues. Looked up from germline, CDR1 is SGHNT and CDR2 is YYREEE (reference sequence). V gave up 6 bases and J gave up 2 bases, with 14 bases separating them. Here the CDR3 reads CASILGGGNTEAFF. The CDR3 bases are TGTGCCAGCATCCTGGGAGGGGGAAACACTGAAGCTTTCTTT.

The chain employs TRBV7-2 and TRBJ1-3, with no clear D. The length of the CDR3 is 17 residues. Germline V gene data show CDR1 as SGHTA and CDR2 as FQGNSA. V was shortened by 5 bases and J by 0 bases, with 17 bases between the two germline ends. The CDR3 sequence: CASSPRVQGLSGNTIYF. The DNA for the CDR3 is TGTGCCAGCAGCCCGAGGGTACAAGGCCTCTCTGGAAACACCATATATTTT.

V usage is TRBV19 and J usage is TRBJ1-6; TRBD1 agrees at 9 bases. The J segment lost 10 bases and the V segment lost 7 bases, leaving 11 bases of the junction unmatched. This CDR3 is built from 15 residues. CDR1 LNHDA and CDR2 SQIVND come from the germline V gene (reference sequence). CDR3: CASTNLGTGRSPLHF. The CDR3 DNA is TGTGCCAGTACCAACTTGGGGACAGGGAGATCACCCCTCCACTTT. Full variable domain (missing parts from reference TRBV19 and TRBJ1-6): DGGITQSPKYLFRKEGQNVTLSCEQNLNHDAMYWYRQDPGQGLRLIYYSQIVNDFQKGDIAEGYSVSREKKESFPLTVTSAQKNPTAFYLCASTNLGTGRSPLHFGNGTRLTVT.